A selection of T cell receptor beta chains follows, all from one sample in a study of cytomegalovirus exposure and HLA in healthy donors. Clones were sequenced by immunoSEQ multiplex PCR, and TCRdb holds only the in-frame ones, with some missing. The data contain about 98,000 clones, roughly four fifths of them singletons. The sample comprised PBMCs. Receptors originate from a human donor in good health. Each CDR3 is given with its conserved first and last residue. A D gene is named only where the DNA matches it firmly. The size field is filled for only some rows; it gives once, few, many or a size class.

d_call	v_call	clone_size	j_call	cdr3_nt	cdr3_aa
-	TRBV7-9	-	TRBJ2-4	TGTGCCAGCAGCTCCATTAGGCAGGGCGAAAACATTCAGTACTTC	CASSSIRQGENIQYF
-	TRBV7-8	-	TRBJ1-2	TGTGCCAGCAGCCCCTACAAGGGGGTAAACTATGGCTACACCTTC	CASSPYKGVNYGYTF
-	TRBV19	once	TRBJ2-6	TGTGCCAGTAGTAGCCCGGGGGGCTCTCCCTCTGGGGCCAACGTCCTGACTTTC	CASSSPGGSPSGANVLTF
TRBD1	TRBV10-3	-	TRBJ2-3	TGTGCCATCAGTGAGTCGGGAGGGACAGGGACTCCCAGTACGAGGGATACGCAGTATTTT	CAISESGGTGTPSTRDTQYF
TRBD1	TRBV13	-	TRBJ1-5	TGTGCCAGCAGCTTCGACAGGGGGCAGCCCCAGCATTTT	CASSFDRGQPQHF
TRBD2	TRBV13	-	TRBJ2-3	TGTGCCAGCAGCTTAGGACTAGCGGTCACAGATACGCAGTATTTT	CASSLGLAVTDTQYF
-	TRBV5-1	-	TRBJ1-1	TGCGCCAGCAGCTTAGACAGCTATATGAACACTGAAGCTTTCTTT	CASSLDSYMNTEAFF
TRBD2	TRBV19	-	TRBJ2-3	TGTGCCAGTAGTATGATAGCGGGAGACCCAGATACGCAGTATTTT	CASSMIAGDPDTQYF
TRBD1	TRBV9	-	TRBJ2-7	TGTGCCAGCAGCGTAGATCTATCCCGACAGGGGGTGGGCGAGCAGTACTTC	CASSVDLSRQGVGEQYF
-	TRBV7-6	-	TRBJ1-5	TGTGCCAGCAGCGGGGACCGGGACGGGGGAGTATTAGGCAATCAGCCCCAGCATTTT	CASSGDRDGGVLGNQPQHF
-	TRBV7-9	-	TRBJ1-1	TGTGCCAGCAGCCCCGATGGGGGGGCGAACACTGAAGCTTTCTTT	CASSPDGGANTEAFF
-	TRBV27	-	TRBJ2-7	TGTGCCAGCAGTTTGTCGCCAACCGGGACTTCCTACGAGCAGTACTTC	CASSLSPTGTSYEQYF
TRBD2	TRBV5-5	-	TRBJ2-5	TGTGCCAGCAGCTTGGTTTCGGGGGGAGAGACCCAGTACTTC	CASSLVSGGETQYF
-	TRBV21-1	-	TRBJ1-4	TGTGCCAGCAGCAAGAGGGAAGAAACTAATGAAAAACTGTTTTTT	CASSKREETNEKLFF
-	TRBV6-6	once	TRBJ2-5	TGTGCCAGCAGTTACTCGGTAGGAGGGGCCCAGTACTTC	CASSYSVGGAQYF
-	TRBV7-8	-	TRBJ2-7	TGTGCCAGCAGCTTAAGTCCCGAGACACCGAACTACGAGCAGTACTTC	CASSLSPETPNYEQYF
-	TRBV6-5	-	TRBJ2-5	TGTGCCAGCAGTTACCGGTTGGGAGAGCAGTACTTC	CASSYRLGEQYF
-	TRBV5-1	once	TRBJ2-3	TGCGCCAGCAGCTTGGTCCAGGGGCGGTCAGATACGCAGTATTTT	CASSLVQGRSDTQYF
TRBD1	TRBV5-1	-	TRBJ2-2	TGCGCCAGCAGCTGGACAGGGGGCAGGACCGGGGAGCTGTTTTTT	CASSWTGGRTGELFF
TRBD1	TRBV6-1	-	TRBJ1-5	TGTGCCAGCAGTCGACAGGGTTACCAGCCCCAGCATTTT	CASSRQGYQPQHF
TRBD1	TRBV14	-	TRBJ1-2	TGTGCCAGCAGCCAGAGGACAGGGAGCTATGGCTACACCTTC	CASSQRTGSYGYTF
TRBD1	TRBV6-5	-	TRBJ2-2	TGTGCCAGCAGTTACTCGATCCAGGGGGCAACCGGGGAGCTGTTTTTT	CASSYSIQGATGELFF
TRBD1	TRBV2	-	TRBJ1-6	TGTGCCAGCAGTCTAGGACAGGGAGGATCACCCCTCCACTTT	CASSLGQGGSPLHF
TRBD1	TRBV6-4	-	TRBJ2-7	TGTGCCAGCAGTGAAACAACAGGGGGGAGCGAGCAGTACTTC	CASSETTGGSEQYF
-	TRBV10-3	many	TRBJ1-4	TGTGCCATCAGTGAGTCGGGGGGGAACCAGGAAAAACTGTTTTTT	CAISESGGNQEKLFF
-	TRBV4-3	-	TRBJ1-5	TGCGCCAGCAGGGTCACATATATTAGCAATCAGCCCCAGCATTTT	CASRVTYISNQPQHF
-	TRBV10-3	-	TRBJ1-5	TGTGCCATCAGTGATCACGGGGGGGCTCAGCCCCAGCATTTT	CAISDHGGAQPQHF
-	TRBV29-1	-	TRBJ2-5	TGCAGCGTTGGGCTAGCAGCAGAGACCCAGTACTTC	CSVGLAAETQYF
-	TRBV2	-	TRBJ1-1	TGTGCCAGCAGTCACAAAGGGGGGGCAAGTGTCACTGAAGCTTTCTTT	CASSHKGGASVTEAFF
-	TRBV6-1	-	TRBJ2-3	TGTGCCAGCAGCTTAACAGGGTTAAGGGATACGCAGTATTTT	CASSLTGLRDTQYF
TRBD2	TRBV5-1	-	TRBJ2-7	TGCGCCAGCAGCCCAAGCCCTGGACTAGGGGTAAACGAGCAGTACTTC	CASSPSPGLGVNEQYF
-	TRBV19	once	TRBJ2-3	TGTGCCAGTAGTGCCGATCACGGGGCAGATACGCAGTATTTT	CASSADHGADTQYF
-	TRBV19	-	TRBJ2-7	TGTGCCAGTAGCCGAGTCGGGTCGTACGAGCAGTACTTC	CASSRVGSYEQYF
TRBD1	TRBV5-1	-	TRBJ2-2	TGCGCCAGCAGCCCTTATCCCGGGACAGGGAACACCGGGGAGCTGTTTTTT	CASSPYPGTGNTGELFF
TRBD1	TRBV10-2	-	TRBJ1-6	TGCGCCAGCAGTGAACGTATGCCGGGACAGGGGGGCTCACCCCTCCACTTT	CASSERMPGQGGSPLHF
-	TRBV5-1	-	TRBJ2-3	TGCGCCAGCAGCTTTTCTCTGGGGGGTAGCACAGATACGCAGTATTTT	CASSFSLGGSTDTQYF
-	TRBV6-5	-	TRBJ2-7	TGTGCCAGCAGTTACGGGCAGTTGGGTTCCCACGAGCAGTACTTC	CASSYGQLGSHEQYF
-	TRBV7-2	-	TRBJ2-1	TGTGCCAGCAGCCGCGCTAATGAGCAGTTCTTC	CASSRANEQFF
TRBD2	TRBV2	-	TRBJ2-3	TGTGCCAGCAGTGGGACTAGCGGGTTCGCAGATACGCAGTATTTT	CASSGTSGFADTQYF
-	TRBV9	-	TRBJ2-7	TGTGCCAGCAGCCCGCAAGGGGCAGGCCTTTCCTACGAGCAGTACTTC	CASSPQGAGLSYEQYF
TRBD1	TRBV7-6	-	TRBJ1-1	TGTGCCAGCAGCGGGGGGGACAGGGGGATCGCTGAAGCTTTCTTT	CASSGGDRGIAEAFF